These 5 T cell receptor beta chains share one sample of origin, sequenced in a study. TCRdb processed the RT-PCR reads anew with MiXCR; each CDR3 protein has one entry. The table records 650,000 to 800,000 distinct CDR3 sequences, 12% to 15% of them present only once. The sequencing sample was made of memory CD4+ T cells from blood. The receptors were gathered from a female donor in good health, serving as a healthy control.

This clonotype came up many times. The CDR3 reads CASSRQRQGNTGELFF. The DNA for the CDR3 is TGTGCCAGCAGCCGCCAAAGACAGGGGAACACCGGGGAGCTGTTTTTT. The rearrangement links TRBV7-3 to TRBJ2-2; TRBD1 matches at 7 bases. Losses at the gene ends were 5 bases for V and 1 base for J; bases not matched to a gene: 7. This CDR3 comprises 16 residues. Germline V gives CDR1 SGHTA, CDR2 FQGTGA.

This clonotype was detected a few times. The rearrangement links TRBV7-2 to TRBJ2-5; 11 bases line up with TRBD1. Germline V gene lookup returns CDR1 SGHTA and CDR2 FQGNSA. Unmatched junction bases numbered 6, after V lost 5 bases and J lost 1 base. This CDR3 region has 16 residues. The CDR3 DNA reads TGTGCCAGCAGCCAAGGACAGGGGGCCTCCCAAGAGACCCAGTACTTC. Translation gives CASSQGQGASQETQYF.

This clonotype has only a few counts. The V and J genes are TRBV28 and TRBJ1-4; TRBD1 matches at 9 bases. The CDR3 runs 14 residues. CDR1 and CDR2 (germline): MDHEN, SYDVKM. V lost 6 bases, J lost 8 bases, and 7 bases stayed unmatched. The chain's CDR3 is CASSETGGWEKLFF. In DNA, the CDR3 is TGTGCCAGCAGCGAAACAGGGGGCTGGGAAAAACTGTTTTTT.

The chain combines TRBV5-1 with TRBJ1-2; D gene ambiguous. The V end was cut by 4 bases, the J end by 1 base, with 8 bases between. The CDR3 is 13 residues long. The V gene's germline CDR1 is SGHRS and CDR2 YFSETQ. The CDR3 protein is CASSGNGNYGYTF. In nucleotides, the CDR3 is TGCGCCAGCAGCGGCAACGGTAACTATGGCTACACCTTC. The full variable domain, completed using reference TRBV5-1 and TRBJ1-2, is KAGVTQTPRYLIKTRGQQVTLSCSPISGHRSVSWYQQTPGQGLQFLFEYFSETQRNKGNFPGRFSGRQFSNSRSEMNVSTLELGDSALYLCASSGNGNYGYTFGSGTRLTVV.

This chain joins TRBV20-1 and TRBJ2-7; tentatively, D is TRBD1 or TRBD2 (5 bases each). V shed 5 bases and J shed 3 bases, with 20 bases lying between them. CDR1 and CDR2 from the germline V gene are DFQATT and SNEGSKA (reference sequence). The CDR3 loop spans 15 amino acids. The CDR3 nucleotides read TGCAGTGCTCCCTTTGAGGGGAAAGGGTTCTACGAGCAGTACTTC. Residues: CSAPFEGKGFYEQYF.